The 13 T cell receptor beta chains presented below share a single source sample, sequenced in a study of OX40 agonist ivuxolimab in advanced cancers. Some clones are missing from TCRdb's copy, which holds only in-frame ones; the method was immunoSEQ multiplex PCR. The sample carries over 100,000 clones, about 94% recorded once. The sequences come from CD4+ or CD8+ T cells sorted from blood, collected in a trial of the OX40 agonist ivuxolimab. Receptors were obtained from an adult with an advanced solid tumor such as melanoma, head and neck, liver or kidney cancer.

The chain is built from TRBV7-2 and TRBJ2-3, with 10 bases lining up with TRBD2. Germline V gene lookup returns CDR1 SGHTA and CDR2 FQGNSA. CDR3 length: 16 amino acids. Losses at the gene ends were 1 base for V and 2 bases for J; bases not matched to a gene: 3. The CDR3 coding sequence is TGTGCCAGCAGCTTAGGAAGCGGGAGGGCCACAGATACGCAGTATTTT. It is translated as CASSLGSGRATDTQYF.

This chain joins TRBV5-4 and TRBJ2-1, with 11 bases fitting TRBD1. CDR1 is SGHNT, CDR2 YYREEE, per germline (reference sequence). After removal of 2 bases from V and 4 bases from J, the junction contained 2 bases not matched to a gene. The CDR3 length is 15 residues. CDR3 protein: CASSLGQGAYNEQFF. DNA for the CDR3: TGTGCCAGCAGCTTAGGACAGGGGGCTTACAATGAGCAGTTCTTC.

V and J are TRBV7-2 and TRBJ2-5; 8 nucleotides match TRBD1. J gave up 2 bases and V 4 bases, and 6 bases lay outside the gene matches. From germline, CDR1 is SGHTA and CDR2 FQGNSA. The CDR3 has 15 amino acids. The CDR3 sequence is CASSSGGLAQETQYF. CDR3 bases: TGTGCCAGCAGCTCAGGGGGCCTCGCACAAGAGACCCAGTACTTC.

This chain connects TRBV18 to TRBJ2-7, with TRBD1 identical over 7 bases. J was trimmed by 0 bases and V by 6 bases; bases with no gene match: 5. Per germline, CDR1 KGHSH and CDR2 LQKENI. This CDR3 comprises 14 residues. This chain's CDR3 is CASSRGQSSYEQYF. The CDR3 bases are TGTGCCAGCTCGAGGGGACAGAGCTCCTACGAGCAGTACTTC. Using reference TRBV18 and TRBJ2-7 for the parts outside the CDR3, the full variable domain is NAGVMQNPRHLVRRRGQEARLRCSPMKGHSHVYWYRQLPEEGLKFMVYLQKENIIDESGMPKERFSAEFPKEGPSILRIQQVVRGDSAAYFCASSRGQSSYEQYFGPGTRLTVT.

The sample holds one count of this clone. The chain employs TRBV9 and TRBJ2-2; the match to TRBD2 covers 11 bases. J lost 6 bases, V lost 1 base, and 14 bases had no gene match. Germline lookup yields CDR1 SGDLS and CDR2 YYNGEE. This CDR3 has 19 residues. CDR3 loop: CASSVTTSGRVSGAGELFF. DNA for the CDR3: TGTGCCAGCAGCGTAACTACTAGCGGGAGAGTTTCGGGAGCCGGGGAGCTGTTTTTT.

The CDR3 region has the DNA TGCGCCAGCAGCTTGCGGCAGGGAAGCGGCTACACCTTC. This translates into CASSLRQGSGYTF. This rearrangement joins TRBV5-1 to TRBJ1-2; possible D gene TRBD1, 5 bases. The germline V and J ends were trimmed by 1 base and 8 bases, with 12 bases remaining between them. Germline V gene lookup returns CDR1 SGHRS and CDR2 YFSETQ. The CDR3 runs to 13 residues.

V usage is TRBV9 and J usage is TRBJ2-1; 9 bases are shared with TRBD2. Looked up from germline, CDR1 is SGDLS and CDR2 is YYNGEE. The CDR3 runs 14 residues. V was clipped by 4 bases and J by 9 bases; unmatched bases: 8. Written as DNA, the CDR3 is TGTGCCAGCAGCACCGCGGGAGGGCCGCGTGAGCAGTTCTTC. Translated: CASSTAGGPREQFF. The full variable domain, in which reference TRBV9 and TRBJ2-1 provide the parts outside the CDR3, is DSGVTQTPKHLITATGQRVTLRCSPRSGDLSVYWYQQSLDQGLQFLIQYYNGEERAKGNILERFSAQQFPDLHSELNLSSLELGDSALYFCASSTAGGPREQFFGPGTRLTVL.

The chain joins TRBV25-1 to TRBJ2-6; 8 nucleotides agree with TRBD2. V shed 2 bases and J 4 bases; nucleotides not matched to a gene: 7. The germline V gene encodes CDR1 MGHDK and CDR2 SYGVNS. This CDR3 has 17 amino acids. The CDR3 region has the DNA TGTGCCAGCAGTGAAGCCGGGGGGGGACCCGGGGCCAACGTCCTGACTTTC. Protein sequence: CASSEAGGGPGANVLTF.

CDR3 amino acids: CASSDTMGQGGVLSYNEQFF. CDR3 DNA sequence: TGTGCCAGCAGCGACACCATGGGACAGGGTGGGGTTCTGTCCTACAATGAGCAGTTCTTC. The rearrangement links TRBV9 to TRBJ2-1; 9 bases fit TRBD1. Germline V gene sequence: CDR1 SGDLS, CDR2 YYNGEE. J gave up 1 base and V 3 bases, and 17 bases lay outside the gene matches. This CDR3 spans 20 amino acids.

The chain links TRBV19 to TRBJ2-1; 7 bases line up with TRBD1. This CDR3 is built from 16 residues. Germline V CDR1 and CDR2: LNHDA, SQIVND (reference sequence). Trimming at V came to 3 bases and at J to 0 bases, leaving 5 bases not matched to a gene. CDR3 in DNA: TGTGCCAGTAGTATCCAGACAGGGAGCTCCTACAATGAGCAGTTCTTC. This translates into CASSIQTGSSYNEQFF.

The chain links TRBV15 to TRBJ2-7; 9 bases match TRBD2. In germline, CDR1 is LNHNV, CDR2 YYDKDF (reference sequence). The CDR3 is made up of 19 amino acids. The V segment lost 0 bases and the J segment 6 bases; nucleotides outside the gene matches: 18. CDR3 DNA: TGTGCCACCAGCAGAGATTATGGGACCCGACTGGCGGGAGGGGCCGAGCAGTACTTC. Translated: CATSRDYGTRLAGGAEQYF.

This chain uses TRBV7-9 with TRBJ1-4, with D perhaps TRBD1 (5 bases). This CDR3 is built from 14 residues. Trimming shortened V by 3 bases and J by 11 bases, and 16 bases separated the two germline ends. Per germline, CDR1 SEHNR and CDR2 FQNEAQ (reference sequence). CDR3 sequence (DNA): TGTGCCAGCAGCTTGGGGACTGGAGGGTTGAAACTGTTTTTT. Amino acids: CASSLGTGGLKLFF. Full variable domain (rest looked up from reference TRBV7-9 and TRBJ1-4): DTGVSQNPRHKITKRGQNVTFRCDPISEHNRLYWYRQTLGQGPEFLTYFQNEAQLEKSRLLSDRFSAERPKGSFSTLEIQRTEQGDSAMYLCASSLGTGGLKLFFGSGTQLSVL.

V is TRBV28 and J is TRBJ1-5, with 8 nucleotides matching TRBD1. CDR1 and CDR2 from the germline V gene are MDHEN and SYDVKM. V shed 7 bases, J shed 6 bases, and the junction held 5 bases outside the gene matches. The length of the CDR3 is 13 residues. DNA of the CDR3: TGTGCCAGCACACGACAGGGGATTCAGCCCCAGCATTTT. It encodes CASTRQGIQPQHF.